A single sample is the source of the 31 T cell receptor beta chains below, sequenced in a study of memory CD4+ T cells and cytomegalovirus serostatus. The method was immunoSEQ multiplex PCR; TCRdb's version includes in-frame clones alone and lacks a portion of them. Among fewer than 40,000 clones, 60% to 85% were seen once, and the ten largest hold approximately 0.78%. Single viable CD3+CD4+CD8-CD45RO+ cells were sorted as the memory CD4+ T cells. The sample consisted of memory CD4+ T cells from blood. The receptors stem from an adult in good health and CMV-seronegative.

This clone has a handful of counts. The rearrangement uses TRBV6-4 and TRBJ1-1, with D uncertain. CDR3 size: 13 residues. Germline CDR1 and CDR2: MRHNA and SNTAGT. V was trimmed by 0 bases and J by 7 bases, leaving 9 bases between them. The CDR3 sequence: CASSDSGPLEAFF. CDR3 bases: TGTGCCAGCAGTGACTCCGGACCGCTTGAAGCTTTCTTT.

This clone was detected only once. The CDR3 nucleotides are TGTGCCAGCAGCCCAGTGGCGGGGGGTAGTTCCTACGAGCAGTACTTC. It translates to CASSPVAGGSSYEQYF. The chain is built from TRBV5-4 and TRBJ2-7, with 8 bases that match TRBD2. Germline V gives CDR1 SGHNT, CDR2 YYREEE (reference sequence). The CDR3 totals 16 residues. V shed 4 bases and J 1 base; nucleotides not matched to a gene: 10.

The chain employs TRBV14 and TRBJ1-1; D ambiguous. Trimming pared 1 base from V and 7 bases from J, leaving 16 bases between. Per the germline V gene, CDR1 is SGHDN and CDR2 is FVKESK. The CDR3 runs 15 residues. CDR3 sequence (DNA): TGTGCCAGCAGCCAAGCGTTAGGCGAGAGGAATGAAGCTTTCTTT. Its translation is CASSQALGERNEAFF. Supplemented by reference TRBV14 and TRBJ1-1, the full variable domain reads EAGVTQFPSHSVIEKGQTVTLRCDPISGHDNLYWYRRVMGKEIKFLLHFVKESKQDESGMPNNRFLAERTGGTYSTLKVQPAELEDSGVYFCASSQALGERNEAFFGQGTRLTVV.

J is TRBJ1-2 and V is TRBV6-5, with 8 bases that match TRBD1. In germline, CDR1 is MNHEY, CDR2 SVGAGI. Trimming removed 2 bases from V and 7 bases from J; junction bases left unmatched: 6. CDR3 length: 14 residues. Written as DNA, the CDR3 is TGTGCCAGCAGTTACGCCCAGGGGGCGGGTGGCTACACCTTC. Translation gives CASSYAQGAGGYTF.

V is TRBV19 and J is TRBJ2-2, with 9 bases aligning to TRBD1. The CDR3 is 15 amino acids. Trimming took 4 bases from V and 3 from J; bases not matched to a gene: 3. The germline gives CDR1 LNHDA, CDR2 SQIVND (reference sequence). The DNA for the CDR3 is TGTGCCAGTAGTAGGGACAGGGCGGACACCGGGGAGCTGTTTTTT. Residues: CASSRDRADTGELFF.

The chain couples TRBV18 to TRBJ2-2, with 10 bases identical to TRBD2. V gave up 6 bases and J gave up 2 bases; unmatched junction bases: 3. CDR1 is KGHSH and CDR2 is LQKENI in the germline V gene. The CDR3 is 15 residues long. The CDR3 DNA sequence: TGTGCCAGCTCTGCTAGCGGGGGTAACACCGGGGAGCTGTTTTTT. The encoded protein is CASSASGGNTGELFF.

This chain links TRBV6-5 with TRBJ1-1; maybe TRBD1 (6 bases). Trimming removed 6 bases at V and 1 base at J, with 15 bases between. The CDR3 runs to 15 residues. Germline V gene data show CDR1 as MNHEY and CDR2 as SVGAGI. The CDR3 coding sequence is TGTGCCAGCAGCCACCAGGGGAGCCCGAACACTGAAGCTTTCTTT. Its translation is CASSHQGSPNTEAFF.

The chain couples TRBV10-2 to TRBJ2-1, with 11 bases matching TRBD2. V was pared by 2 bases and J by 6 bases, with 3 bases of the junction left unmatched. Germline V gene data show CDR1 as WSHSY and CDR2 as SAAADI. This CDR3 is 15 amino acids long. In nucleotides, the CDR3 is TGCGCCAGCAGTGAGAGTAGCGGGGGGGTCAATGAGCAGTTCTTC. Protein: CASSESSGGVNEQFF.

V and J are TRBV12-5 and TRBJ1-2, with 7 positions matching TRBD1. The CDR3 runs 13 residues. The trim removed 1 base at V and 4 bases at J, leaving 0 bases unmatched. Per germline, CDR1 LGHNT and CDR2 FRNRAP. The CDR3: CASGLDRGYGYTF. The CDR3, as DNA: TGTGCTAGTGGTTTGGACAGGGGCTATGGCTACACCTTC.

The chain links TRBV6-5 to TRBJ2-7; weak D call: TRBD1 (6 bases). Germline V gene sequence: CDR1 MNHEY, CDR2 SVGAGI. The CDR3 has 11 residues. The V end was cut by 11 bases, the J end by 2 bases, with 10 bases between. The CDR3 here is CAGQLAYEQYF. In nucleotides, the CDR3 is TGTGCCGGACAGTTGGCCTACGAGCAGTACTTC.

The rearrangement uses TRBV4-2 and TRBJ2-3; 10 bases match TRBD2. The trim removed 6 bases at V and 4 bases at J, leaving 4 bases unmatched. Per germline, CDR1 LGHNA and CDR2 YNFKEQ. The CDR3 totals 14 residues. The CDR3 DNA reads TGTGCCAGCAGTTATAGCGGGGGGTCAGATACGCAGTATTTT. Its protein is CASSYSGGSDTQYF.

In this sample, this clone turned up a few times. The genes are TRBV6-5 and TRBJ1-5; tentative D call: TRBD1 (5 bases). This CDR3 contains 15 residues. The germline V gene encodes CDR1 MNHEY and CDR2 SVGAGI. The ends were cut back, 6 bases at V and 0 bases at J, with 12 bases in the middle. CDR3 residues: CASRPPGSSNQPQHF. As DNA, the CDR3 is TGTGCCAGCAGACCCCCAGGGAGTAGCAATCAGCCCCAGCATTTT.

CDR3 sequence: CASSYAGGYGYTF. For the CDR3, the DNA is TGTGCCAGCAGTTATGCCGGGGGGTATGGCTACACCTTC. This sequence joins TRBV6-6 and TRBJ1-2, with D perhaps matching TRBD1 (5 bases). Trimming left V 3 bases short and J 5 bases short, with 10 bases between. CDR1 is MNHNY, CDR2 SVGAGI, per germline (reference sequence). The length of the CDR3 is 13 residues.

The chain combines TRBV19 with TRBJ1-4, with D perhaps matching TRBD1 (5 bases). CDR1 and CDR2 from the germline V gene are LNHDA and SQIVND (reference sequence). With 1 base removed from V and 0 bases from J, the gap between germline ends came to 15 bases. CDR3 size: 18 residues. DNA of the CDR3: TGTGCCAGTAGTATAGGCCGGGAATGGGGCTCAACTAATGAAAAACTGTTTTTT. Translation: CASSIGREWGSTNEKLFF.

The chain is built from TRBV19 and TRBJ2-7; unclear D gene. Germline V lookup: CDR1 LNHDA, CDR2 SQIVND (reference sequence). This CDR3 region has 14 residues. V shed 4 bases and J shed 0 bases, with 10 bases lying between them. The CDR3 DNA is TGTGCCAGTAGTAAAGGGTCTGACTCCTACGAGCAGTACTTC. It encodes CASSKGSDSYEQYF.

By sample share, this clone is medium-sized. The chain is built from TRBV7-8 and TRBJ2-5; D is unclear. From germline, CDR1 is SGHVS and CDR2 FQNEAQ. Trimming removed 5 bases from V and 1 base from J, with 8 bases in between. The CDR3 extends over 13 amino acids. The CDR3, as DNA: TGTGCCAGCAGCCCACCGGCCCAAGAGACCCAGTACTTC. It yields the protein CASSPPAQETQYF.

The CDR3, as DNA: TGTGCCAGCAGTATCGGACAGTATGGCTACACCTTC. Amino acids: CASSIGQYGYTF. This sequence joins TRBV28 and TRBJ1-2; possible D gene TRBD1, 6 bases. Trimming removed 5 bases from V and 5 bases from J, with 9 bases in between. CDR1 and CDR2 from the germline V gene are MDHEN and SYDVKM. The CDR3 sequence is 12 residues long.

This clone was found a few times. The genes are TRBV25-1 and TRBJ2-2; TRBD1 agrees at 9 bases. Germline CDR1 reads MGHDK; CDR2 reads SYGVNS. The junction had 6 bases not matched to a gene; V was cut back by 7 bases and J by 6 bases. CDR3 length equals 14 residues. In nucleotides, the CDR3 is TGTGCCAGCATAGACAGGGGGGAACCCGGGGAGCTGTTTTTT. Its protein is CASIDRGEPGELFF.

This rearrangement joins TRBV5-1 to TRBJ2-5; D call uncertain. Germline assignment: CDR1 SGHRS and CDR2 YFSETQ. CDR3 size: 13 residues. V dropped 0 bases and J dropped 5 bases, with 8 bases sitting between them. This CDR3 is CASSLGQWETQYF. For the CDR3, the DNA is TGCGCCAGCAGCTTGGGCCAGTGGGAGACCCAGTACTTC.

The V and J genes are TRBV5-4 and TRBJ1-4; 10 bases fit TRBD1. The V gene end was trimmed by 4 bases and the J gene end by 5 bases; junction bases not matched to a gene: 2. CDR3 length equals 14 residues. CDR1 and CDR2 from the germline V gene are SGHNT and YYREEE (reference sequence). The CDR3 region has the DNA TGTGCCAGCAGCCCGGGACAGGGGAATGAAAAACTGTTTTTT. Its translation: CASSPGQGNEKLFF.

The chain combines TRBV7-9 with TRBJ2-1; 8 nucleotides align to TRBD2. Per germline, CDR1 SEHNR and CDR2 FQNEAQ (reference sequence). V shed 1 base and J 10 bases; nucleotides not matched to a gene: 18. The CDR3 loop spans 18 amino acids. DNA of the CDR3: TGTGCCAGCAGCTTAGACCGCGGGGGGACTCCCAAGCCGGGAGAGCAGTTCTTC. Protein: CASSLDRGGTPKPGEQFF.

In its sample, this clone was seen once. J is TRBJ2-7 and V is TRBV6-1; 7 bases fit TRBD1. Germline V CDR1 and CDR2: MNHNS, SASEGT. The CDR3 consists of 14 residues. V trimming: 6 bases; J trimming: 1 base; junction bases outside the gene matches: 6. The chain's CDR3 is CASRSGQSSYEQYF. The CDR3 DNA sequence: TGTGCCAGCAGATCGGGACAGAGTTCCTACGAGCAGTACTTC.

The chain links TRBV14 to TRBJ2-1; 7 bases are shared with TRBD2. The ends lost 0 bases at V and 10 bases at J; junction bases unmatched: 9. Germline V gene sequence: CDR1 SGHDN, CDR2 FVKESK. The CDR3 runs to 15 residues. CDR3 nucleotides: TGTGCCAGCAGCCAAGATTCCCGCTCCGGGGGGGAGCAGTTCTTC. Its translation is CASSQDSRSGGEQFF.

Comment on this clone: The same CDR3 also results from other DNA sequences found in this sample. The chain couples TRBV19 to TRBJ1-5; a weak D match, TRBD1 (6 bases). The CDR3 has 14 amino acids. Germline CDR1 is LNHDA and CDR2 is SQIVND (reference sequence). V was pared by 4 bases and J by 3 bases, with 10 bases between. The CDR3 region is CASSTGQYNQPQHF. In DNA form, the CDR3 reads TGTGCCAGTAGTACCGGACAGTACAATCAGCCCCAGCATTTT.

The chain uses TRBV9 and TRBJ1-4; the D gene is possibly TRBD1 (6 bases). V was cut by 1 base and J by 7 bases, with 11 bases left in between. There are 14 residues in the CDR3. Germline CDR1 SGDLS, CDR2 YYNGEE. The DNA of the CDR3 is TGTGCCAGCAGCGTAACAGGGATGGGTGAAAAACTGTTTTTT. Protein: CASSVTGMGEKLFF. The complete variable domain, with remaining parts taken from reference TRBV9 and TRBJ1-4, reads DSGVTQTPKHLITATGQRVTLRCSPRSGDLSVYWYQQSLDQGLQFLIQYYNGEERAKGNILERFSAQQFPDLHSELNLSSLELGDSALYFCASSVTGMGEKLFFGSGTQLSVL.

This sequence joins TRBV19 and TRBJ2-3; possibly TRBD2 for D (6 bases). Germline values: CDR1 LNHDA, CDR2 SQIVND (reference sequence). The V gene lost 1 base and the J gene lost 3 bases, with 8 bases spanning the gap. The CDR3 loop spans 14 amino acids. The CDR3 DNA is TGTGCCAGTAGTATAGGCCTAGCGACAGATACGCAGTATTTT. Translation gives CASSIGLATDTQYF.

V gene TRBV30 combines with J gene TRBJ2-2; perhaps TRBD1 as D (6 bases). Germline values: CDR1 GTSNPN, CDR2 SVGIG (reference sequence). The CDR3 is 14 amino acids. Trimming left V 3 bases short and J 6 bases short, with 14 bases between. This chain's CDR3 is CAWRRGQGSGELFF. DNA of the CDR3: TGTGCCTGGAGAAGGGGTCAGGGGTCCGGGGAGCTGTTTTTT.

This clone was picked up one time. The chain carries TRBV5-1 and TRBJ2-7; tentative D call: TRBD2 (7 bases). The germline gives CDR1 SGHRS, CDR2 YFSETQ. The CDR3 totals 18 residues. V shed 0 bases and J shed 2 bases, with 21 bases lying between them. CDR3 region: CASSLDIQGRGLTYEQYF. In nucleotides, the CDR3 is TGCGCCAGCAGCTTGGACATCCAGGGGCGGGGGCTAACCTACGAGCAGTACTTC. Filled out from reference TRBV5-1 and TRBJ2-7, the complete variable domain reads KAGVTQTPRYLIKTRGQQVTLSCSPISGHRSVSWYQQTPGQGLQFLFEYFSETQRNKGNFPGRFSGRQFSNSRSEMNVSTLELGDSALYLCASSLDIQGRGLTYEQYFGPGTRLTVT.

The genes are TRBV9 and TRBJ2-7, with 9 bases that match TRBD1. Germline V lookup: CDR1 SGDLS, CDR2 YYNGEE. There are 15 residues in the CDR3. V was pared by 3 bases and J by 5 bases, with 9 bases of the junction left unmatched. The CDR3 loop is CASSARDRAVHEQYF. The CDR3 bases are TGTGCCAGCAGCGCCCGGGACAGGGCGGTCCACGAGCAGTACTTC.

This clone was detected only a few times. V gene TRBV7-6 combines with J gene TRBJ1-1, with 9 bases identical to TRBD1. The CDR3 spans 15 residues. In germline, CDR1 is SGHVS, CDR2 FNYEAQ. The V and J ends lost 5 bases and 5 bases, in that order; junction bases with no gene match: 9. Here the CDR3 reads CASSRTGQGLTEAFF. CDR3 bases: TGTGCCAGCAGCCGCACGGGACAGGGTTTAACTGAAGCTTTCTTT. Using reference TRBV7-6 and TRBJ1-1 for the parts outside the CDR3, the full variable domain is GAGVSQSPRYKVTKRGQDVALRCDPISGHVSLYWYRQALGQGPEFLTYFNYEAQQDKSGLPNDRFSAERPEGSISTLTIQRTEQRDSAMYRCASSRTGQGLTEAFFGQGTRLTVV.

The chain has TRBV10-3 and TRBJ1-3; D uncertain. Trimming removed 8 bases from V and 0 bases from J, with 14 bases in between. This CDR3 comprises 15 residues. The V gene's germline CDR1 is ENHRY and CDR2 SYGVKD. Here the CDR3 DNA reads TGTGCCATCGAACCGGAACCCAGCTCTGGAAACACCATATATTTT. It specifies CAIEPEPSSGNTIYF.